What follows is one T cell receptor (beta chain) and its context. Trimming at V came to 0 bases and at J to 7 bases, leaving 9 bases not matched to a gene. The CDR3 runs 16 residues. Germline-derived CDR1 and CDR2 are LGHNA and YSLEER. These data come from a study of shared T cell receptors in the human thymus. This table comes from immunoSEQ multiplex PCR, and its TCRdb copy is limited to in-frame clones, with some not included. Here the sample spans fewer than 700,000 clones, 88% being singletons. This sample also belongs to another study, concerning human thymus T cells. According to that study: Healthy Finnish infants undergoing corrective surgery for congenital heart defects were used as donors. Resections obtained during corrective heart surgery supplied the thymus tissue. Across thymic and blood repertoires, the usage of V and J genes appeared to be biased. Related reports documented highly overlapping thymic repertoires among unrelated individuals.

The source of this sequence is a boy under two years old with a congenital heart defect. The chain uses TRBV4-3 and TRBJ2-1; 7 bases line up with TRBD2. Sequencing input: thymocytes. The CDR3 loop is CASSQDWLAVTNEQFF. The CDR3, as DNA: TGCGCCAGCAGCCAAGATTGGCTAGCGGTTACTAATGAGCAGTTCTTC.